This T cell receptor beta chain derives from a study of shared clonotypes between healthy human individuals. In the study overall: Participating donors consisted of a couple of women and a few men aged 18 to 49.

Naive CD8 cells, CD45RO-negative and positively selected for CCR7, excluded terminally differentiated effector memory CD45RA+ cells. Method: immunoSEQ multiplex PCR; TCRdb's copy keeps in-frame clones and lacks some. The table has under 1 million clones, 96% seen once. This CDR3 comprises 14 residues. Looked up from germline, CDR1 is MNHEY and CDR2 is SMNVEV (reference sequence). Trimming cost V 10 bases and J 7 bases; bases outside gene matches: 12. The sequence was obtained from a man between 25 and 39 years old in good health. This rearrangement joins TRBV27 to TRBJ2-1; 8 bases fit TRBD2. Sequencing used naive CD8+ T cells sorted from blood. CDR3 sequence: CATRGGTSLNEQFF. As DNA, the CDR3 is TGTGCCACCCGGGGCGGGACTAGTTTAAATGAGCAGTTCTTC.